Sequencing of this TCR beta chain was carried out in a study of blood T cell repertoires in COVID-19. Overall study context: Material from acute and convalescent COVID-19 was sourced from the United States, Italy and Spain.

Germline V CDR1 and CDR2: SGDLS, YYNGEE. V lost 4 bases and J lost 1, with 8 bases in between. CDR3 length equals 13 residues. Measured with immunoSEQ multiplex PCR; TCRdb has only the in-frame clones, and not every one. This sample carries 70,000 or so clones, around 88% of them seen once, and the ten largest clones take around 0.58%. Source material: peripheral blood. The rearrangement uses TRBV9 and TRBJ1-1, with a possible D match to TRBD1 (5 bases). The receptor was isolated from a man in his 60s with acute or convalescent COVID-19. CDR3 DNA sequence: TGTGCCAGCAGCATTGACAGGAACACTGAAGCTTTCTTT. This gives the protein CASSIDRNTEAFF.